Listed below are T cell receptor beta chains from one sample, sequenced in a study of PD-1 blockade in classical Hodgkin lymphoma. The assay was immunoSEQ multiplex PCR, and TCRdb's table has in-frame clones only and misses some. The sample carries about 17,000 clones, 83% recorded once. The starting material was peripheral blood mononuclear cells (PBMCs), obtained before the fourth cycle of nivolumab. Receptors were obtained from a human donor with classical Hodgkin lymphoma. Both conserved end residues are part of each CDR3. Each record gives: V gene, clone size, J gene, D gene, CDR3 DNA, CDR3 protein. The D gene is left open where the match is weak. Size tells how often a clone was seen (once, few, many) or the class of an expanded clone, and some rows leave it out.

TRBV18	-	TRBJ1-1	-	TGTGCCAGCTCACCACAGGTAGGGTTGGTCACTGAAGCTTTCTTT	CASSPQVGLVTEAFF
TRBV10-3	once	TRBJ2-1	-	TGTGCCATCCTAGTGGGGGAAGGTGAGCAGTTCTTC	CAILVGEGEQFF
TRBV7-9	-	TRBJ2-5	TRBD1	TGTGCCAGCAGCGCGGGTCTTGGACAGGGGGGAGAGACCCAGTACTTC	CASSAGLGQGGETQYF
TRBV28	-	TRBJ2-2	TRBD2	TGTGCCAGCCGCTTAGCGGGGGCGAACACCGGGGAGCTGTTTTTT	CASRLAGANTGELFF
TRBV7-9	-	TRBJ2-7	TRBD1	TGTGCCAGCAGCTTAGGGGGGACAGCTACCTACGAGCAGTACTTC	CASSLGGTATYEQYF
TRBV13	-	TRBJ2-5	TRBD1	TGTGCCAGCAGCGCACCGACAGGGTTGGAGACCCAGTACTTC	CASSAPTGLETQYF
TRBV12-5	-	TRBJ2-1	TRBD2	TGTGCTAGTGGTTTCAGCGGGGGGGCCAACAATGAGCAGTTCTTC	CASGFSGGANNEQFF
TRBV7-9	-	TRBJ1-2	TRBD1	TGTGCCAGCAGCTTTATACAGGGGGGAGCCCCGTATGGCTACACCTTC	CASSFIQGGAPYGYTF
TRBV7-9	-	TRBJ1-6	TRBD1	TGTGCCAGCAGCTTAACTGGACAGGGGAATTCACCCCTCCACTTT	CASSLTGQGNSPLHF
TRBV19	-	TRBJ2-2	TRBD1	TGTGCCAGTAGTAGACAGGGAAACACCGGGGAGCTGTTTTTT	CASSRQGNTGELFF
TRBV5-1	-	TRBJ2-3	TRBD2	TGCGCCAGCAGCTTCCCGGGAGCGGGACCCACAGATACGCAGTATTTT	CASSFPGAGPTDTQYF
TRBV5-1	once	TRBJ2-5	-	TGCGCCAGCAGCTTTCTAGGGGGGCAAGAGACCCAGTACTTC	CASSFLGGQETQYF
TRBV19	-	TRBJ2-1	TRBD2	TGTGCCAGTAGTCCCCGGACTAGCGTCCCCTACAATGAGCAGTTCTTC	CASSPRTSVPYNEQFF
TRBV7-9	-	TRBJ1-2	-	TGTGCCAGCAGTTACCGTCTCCTTCAAGCTAACTATGGCTACACCTTC	CASSYRLLQANYGYTF
TRBV28	-	TRBJ2-2	TRBD1	TGTGCCAGCAGGGGGGACAGCGATTCGAACACCGGGGAGCTGTTTTTT	CASRGDSDSNTGELFF
TRBV6-5	-	TRBJ1-1	-	TGTGCCAGCAGAGGGTCCGGGGGCTTGACTGAAGCTTTCTTT	CASRGSGGLTEAFF
TRBV7-3	-	TRBJ2-3	-	TGTGCCAGCAGCTTAACGGTGGCCAGCACAGATACGCAGTATTTT	CASSLTVASTDTQYF